Listed below are T cell receptor beta chains from one sample, sequenced in a study of memory CD4+ T cells and cytomegalovirus serostatus. The table came from immunoSEQ multiplex PCR; TCRdb's copy has only in-frame clones and leaves some out. The table includes 50,000 or so clones, roughly 79% detected once. Material for sequencing was memory CD4+ T cells from blood. The source is an adult in good health and CMV-seronegative. Both conserved end residues are trimmed from each CDR3. The D gene is left open where the match is weak.

V gene	D gene	J gene	CDR3 length	CDR3 protein
TRBV5-4	.	TRBJ2-2	16	ASSLAPRGRENTGELF
TRBV19	.	TRBJ1-6	13	ASSPQYSDNSPLH
TRBV5-1	.	TRBJ1-1	11	ASSREGGTEAF
TRBV21-1	.	TRBJ2-6	16	ASTPVDSESSGANVLT
TRBV7-2	.	TRBJ1-1	13	ASSSNPLVNTEAF
TRBV7-9	TRBD2	TRBJ2-1	15	ASSLGGLAGDYNEQF
TRBV10-1	TRBD2	TRBJ2-1	13	ASAFQSGRGNEQF
TRBV27	TRBD1	TRBJ2-7	12	ASNPSRGLSEQY
TRBV6-1	TRBD1	TRBJ2-7	13	ASSGKDRGSYEQY
TRBV14	.	TRBJ1-1	11	ASSRQMNTEAF
TRBV9	TRBD1	TRBJ1-3	12	ASSLGTAGNTIY
TRBV28	.	TRBJ2-5	13	ASSLTGNLQETQY
TRBV6-5	.	TRBJ1-4	12	ASSYGRVGEKLF
TRBV5-4	.	TRBJ1-6	11	ASSLSLNSPLH
TRBV5-1	.	TRBJ2-5	13	ASSLFSSPEETQY
TRBV7-9	.	TRBJ1-4	11	ASSPGGGEKLF
TRBV10-3	TRBD1	TRBJ2-6	16	AISEVGVGGTGANVLT
TRBV7-8	TRBD1	TRBJ1-3	12	ASSLGQGANTIY